This passage covers 26 T cell receptor beta chains from one sample sequenced in a study of regulatory T cells in long-lasting Graves disease. Time point given: newly diagnosed GD, antithyroid drugs for less than 3 months. RNA from PBMCs was the source of the TCR library. CDR3 regions were amplified by Arm-PCR using iRepertoire HTBI primers to build TCR beta libraries. One entry per CDR3 protein, called by TCRdb with MiXCR from the multiplex PCR reads. The sample contains about 530,000 distinct CDR3 sequences, more than 15% of which appear only once. This sample was shared with a second study, whose subject was T cells in Graves' hyperthyroidism and ophthalmopathy.

The sample here was peripheral blood mononuclear cells (PBMCs), taken at new diagnosis, from a patient treated with antithyroid drugs. The receptors were sampled from a middle-aged woman with Graves disease.

In this sample, this clonotype turned up many times. This chain joins TRBV5-1 and TRBJ2-3; D is unclear. CDR1 and CDR2 (germline): SGHRS, YFSETQ. There are 14 residues in the CDR3. V lost 1 base and J 2 bases, leaving 8 bases between the germline ends. CDR3 in DNA: TGCGCCAGCAGCTTGAGAAGGAACACAGATACGCAGTATTTT. As protein: CASSLRRNTDTQYF. Full variable domain (outside the CDR3, taken from reference TRBV5-1 and TRBJ2-3): KAGVTQTPRYLIKTRGQQVTLSCSPISGHRSVSWYQQTPGQGLQFLFEYFSETQRNKGNFPGRFSGRQFSNSRSEMNVSTLELGDSALYLCASSLRRNTDTQYFGPGTRLTVL.

This clonotype was found many times. The gene calls are TRBV11-2 and TRBJ1-5; TRBD1 might be the D (6 bases). This CDR3 comprises 15 residues. Germline CDR1 is SGHAT and CDR2 is FQNNGV. V was cut by 0 bases and J by 6 bases, with 12 bases left in between. CDR3 in amino acids: CASSLDWGLGQPQHF. As DNA, the CDR3 is TGTGCCAGCAGCTTAGATTGGGGGCTTGGTCAGCCCCAGCATTTT.

This clonotype has ten or more counts. The rearrangement joins TRBV5-1 to TRBJ2-3; possibly TRBD2 for D (7 bases). Germline CDR1 is SGHRS and CDR2 is YFSETQ. The V end lost 3 bases, the J end lost 2 bases, and 13 bases lay between the germline ends. This CDR3 spans 15 amino acids. Here the CDR3 DNA reads TGCGCCAGCAGCTCTACAGGGACTAACACAGATACGCAGTATTTT. This sequence encodes CASSSTGTNTDTQYF. Full variable domain (missing parts from reference TRBV5-1 and TRBJ2-3): KAGVTQTPRYLIKTRGQQVTLSCSPISGHRSVSWYQQTPGQGLQFLFEYFSETQRNKGNFPGRFSGRQFSNSRSEMNVSTLELGDSALYLCASSSTGTNTDTQYFGPGTRLTVL.

This clonotype was counted at least ten times. The chain is built from TRBV10-2 and TRBJ1-4; no clear D. The germline V gene encodes CDR1 WSHSY and CDR2 SAAADI. Trimming cost V 4 bases and J 0 bases, with 15 bases left between them. This CDR3 is built from 17 residues. The CDR3 is CASSGSWSLATNEKLFF. The CDR3 coding sequence is TGCGCCAGCAGTGGGTCGTGGTCGCTGGCAACTAATGAAAAACTGTTTTTT.

This chain uses TRBV6-2 or TRBV6-3 with TRBJ2-7, with D possibly TRBD1 on 6 matching bases. The V end lost 4 bases, the J end lost 3 bases, and 13 bases lay between the germline ends. Germline V CDR1 and CDR2: MNHEY, SVGEGT. The CDR3 has 14 amino acids. The DNA of the CDR3 is TGTGCCAGCAGTTTTTTGGACAGTGTCTACGAGCAGTACTTC. It specifies CASSFLDSVYEQYF.

This clonotype has a count of ten or more. The genes are TRBV3-1 and TRBJ1-1; the match to TRBD1 covers 10 bases. Germline trimming cut 8 bases from V and 3 bases from J; bases unmatched to any gene: 9. The CDR3 sequence is 15 residues long. Germline V gives CDR1 LGHDT, CDR2 YNNKEL (reference sequence). CDR3 sequence: CASRGQGQGDTEAFF. The CDR3 nucleotides are TGTGCCAGCCGGGGACAGGGGCAGGGGGACACTGAAGCTTTCTTT. Using reference TRBV3-1 and TRBJ1-1 for the parts outside the CDR3, the full variable domain is DTAVSQTPKYLVTQMGNDKSIKCEQNLGHDTMYWYKQDSKKFLKIMFSYNNKELIINETVPNRFSPKSPDKAHLNLHINSLELGDSAVYFCASRGQGQGDTEAFFGQGTRLTVV.

This clonotype appeared a few times. CDR3 DNA: TGCGCCAGCAGCCCGGGACACCGACTAGCCAAAAACATTCAGTACTTC. Its protein product is CASSPGHRLAKNIQYF. The rearrangement links TRBV4-1 to TRBJ2-4; weak D call: TRBD1 (6 bases). The CDR3 length is 16 residues. V was shortened by 4 bases and J by 0 bases, with 13 bases between the two germline ends. CDR1 and CDR2 from the germline V gene are MGHRA and YSYEKL.

Points on this clonotype: A far larger clone lies a single base away; this is likely a read error. The chain uses TRBV2 and TRBJ2-7; maybe TRBD2 (5 bases). CDR1 and CDR2 from the germline V gene are SNHLY and FYNNEI. This CDR3 comprises 14 residues. Trimming took off 4 bases at V and 7 bases at J, with 17 bases between the two ends. The CDR3 sequence is CASSVAQLRDEQYF. The CDR3 DNA sequence: TGTGCCAGCAGTGTAGCGCAGCTTCGGGATGAGCAGTACTTC.

Ten or more counts support this clonotype. V is TRBV16 and J is TRBJ1-1; a weak D match, TRBD1 (6 bases). Germline V gene sequence: CDR1 KGHSY, CDR2 FQNENV. This CDR3 spans 15 amino acids. V lost 0 bases and J lost 7, with 15 bases in between. The CDR3 coding sequence is TGTGCCAGCAGCCAATCCCGGACAGTAGGGATTGAAGCTTTCTTT. It encodes CASSQSRTVGIEAFF.

In its sample, this clonotype was seen many times. V is TRBV30 and J is TRBJ2-7; perhaps D is TRBD1 or TRBD2 (6 bases each). Germline V gene lookup returns CDR1 GTSNPN and CDR2 SVGIG (reference sequence). V was cut by 2 bases and J by 2 bases, with 7 bases left in between. The CDR3 spans 12 residues. CDR3 bases: TGTGCCTGGAGTCGGGGGCCCTACGAGCAGTACTTC. Amino acids: CAWSRGPYEQYF. The whole variable domain, filled in from reference TRBV30 and TRBJ2-7, reads SQTIHQWPATLVQPVGSPLSLECTVEGTSNPNLYWYRQAAGRGLQLLFYSVGIGQISSEVPQNLSASRPQDRQFILSSKKLLLSDSGFYLCAWSRGPYEQYFGPGTRLTVT.

This clonotype has more than one count but fewer than ten. This CDR3 reads CASSPVSGQPYGYTF. The CDR3 DNA reads TGCGCCAGCAGCCCAGTATCAGGACAGCCATATGGCTACACCTTC. V usage is TRBV4-1 and J usage is TRBJ1-2; D is perhaps TRBD1 (6 bases). Looked up from germline, CDR1 is MGHRA and CDR2 is YSYEKL. The CDR3 extends over 15 amino acids. The germline V and J ends were trimmed by 4 bases and 5 bases, with 17 bases remaining between them.

The sample holds many counts of this clonotype. This chain joins TRBV30 and TRBJ1-2; D unclear. V was shortened by 4 bases and J by 5 bases, with 11 bases between the two germline ends. This CDR3 comprises 12 residues. The V gene's germline CDR1 is GTSNPN and CDR2 SVGIG (reference sequence). The DNA of the CDR3 is TGTGCCTGGAATCCCACGCCTTATGGCTACACCTTC. It yields the protein CAWNPTPYGYTF.

The V gene is TRBV20-1, the J gene TRBJ2-2, with no clear D. The V end lost 0 bases, the J end lost 6 bases, and 11 bases lay between the germline ends. Germline V lookup: CDR1 DFQATT, CDR2 SNEGSKA (reference sequence). CDR3 length: 14 residues. The CDR3: CSARDALHSGELFF. The CDR3 DNA reads TGCAGTGCTAGAGATGCCCTACACTCCGGGGAGCTGTTTTTT.

V gene TRBV29-1 combines with J gene TRBJ2-3; no definite D call. Germline V gene data show CDR1 as SQVTM and CDR2 as ANQGSEA. V was trimmed by 0 bases and J by 2 bases, leaving 12 bases between them. The CDR3 is made up of 15 amino acids. The CDR3 nucleotides are TGCAGCGTTGAAGAGAGGAACCACCCCACAGATACGCAGTATTTT. It translates to CSVEERNHPTDTQYF.

About this clonotype: At one boundary the junction diverges from the germline segment, which might be a read error. The chain is built from TRBV4-2 and TRBJ1-3; D gene uncertain. The CDR3 is 17 amino acids. The germline CDR1 and CDR2 sequences are LGHNA and YNFKEQ. The DNA for the CDR3 is TGTGCCAGCAGCCAAGAAGGCCCGGGGTACACTGGAAACACCATATACTTT. Its translation: CASSQEGPGYTGNTIYF.

About this clonotype: Being one base from a much bigger clone, this may be a read error. The rearrangement uses TRBV12-3 or TRBV12-4 and TRBJ1-4; D unresolved. This CDR3 has 15 amino acids. The CDR3 DNA sequence: TGTGCCAGCAGTTTAGCGCGACGGACTAATGAAAAACTGTCTTTT. It encodes CASSLARRTNEKLSF.

The V and J genes are TRBV7-9 and TRBJ2-5; no definite D call. The V end lost 4 bases, the J end lost 2 bases, and 5 bases lay between the germline ends. This CDR3 has 12 residues. Germline loops: CDR1 SEHNR, CDR2 FQNEAQ (reference sequence). In DNA form, the CDR3 reads TGTGCCAGCAGCTATAGACAAGAGACCCAGTACTTC. The encoded protein is CASSYRQETQYF.

The V call is TRBV19, the J call TRBJ2-3, with TRBD1 matching 11 bases. Per germline, CDR1 LNHDA and CDR2 SQIVND (reference sequence). V lost 5 bases and J lost 4; bases outside the gene matches: 5. The CDR3 covers 15 residues. Here the CDR3 reads CASSAPDRGPDTQYF. Here the CDR3 DNA reads TGTGCCAGTAGTGCCCCGGACAGGGGGCCAGATACGCAGTATTTT. The entire variable domain, with the rest obtained from reference TRBV19 and TRBJ2-3, is as follows: DGGITQSPKYLFRKEGQNVTLSCEQNLNHDAMYWYRQDPGQGLRLIYYSQIVNDFQKGDIAEGYSVSREKKESFPLTVTSAQKNPTAFYLCASSAPDRGPDTQYFGPGTRLTVL.

In this sample, this clonotype turned up a few times. V is TRBV5-1 and J is TRBJ2-3; perhaps TRBD2 as D (6 bases). This CDR3 has 14 residues. Germline V lookup: CDR1 SGHRS, CDR2 YFSETQ. The V gene lost 0 bases and the J gene lost 2 bases, with 7 bases spanning the gap. CDR3 sequence: CASSLGRDTDTQYF. CDR3 nucleotide sequence: TGCGCCAGCAGCTTGGGGCGGGACACAGATACGCAGTATTTT.

There are a few counts of this clonotype. This chain joins TRBV27 and TRBJ2-1, with 10 bases fitting TRBD2. The CDR3 sequence is 14 residues long. Germline CDR1 MNHEY, CDR2 SMNVEV (reference sequence). V lost 7 bases to trimming and J lost 3 bases; unmatched junction nucleotides: 3. The CDR3 loop reads CASTIAGGYNEQFF. CDR3 coding DNA: TGTGCCAGCACCATAGCGGGGGGCTACAATGAGCAGTTCTTC.

The chain employs TRBV19 and TRBJ2-3, with a possible D match to TRBD1 (5 bases). Trimming cost V 0 bases and J 1 base, with 14 bases left between them. Germline CDR1 reads LNHDA; CDR2 reads SQIVND (reference sequence). This CDR3 contains 17 residues. CDR3 DNA sequence: TGTGCCAGTAGTATAGATCGCCAGGGATTACGCACAGATACGCAGTATTTT. It translates to CASSIDRQGLRTDTQYF.

This clonotype was found many times. J is TRBJ2-1 and V is TRBV28; tentatively, D is TRBD2 (5 bases). Trimming shortened V by 3 bases and J by 0 bases, and 9 bases separated the two germline ends. CDR3 length: 15 amino acids. Looked up from germline, CDR1 is MDHEN and CDR2 is SYDVKM. CDR3 residues: CASSFPGNSYNEQFF. Written as DNA, the CDR3 is TGTGCCAGCAGTTTTCCGGGGAACTCCTACAATGAGCAGTTCTTC.

The chain employs TRBV19 and TRBJ2-1; possibly TRBD1 or TRBD2 for D (5 bases each). This CDR3 comprises 15 residues. Germline V gene sequence: CDR1 LNHDA, CDR2 SQIVND (reference sequence). V lost 5 bases to trimming and J lost 4 bases, with 15 bases between them. The CDR3 DNA sequence: TGTGCCAGTAGTTCCCCGGGACCCCTGTACAATGAGCAGTTCTTC. Its translation: CASSSPGPLYNEQFF.

In its sample, this clonotype was seen many times. The chain combines TRBV7-2 with TRBJ2-7; weak D call: TRBD2 (6 bases). V dropped 3 bases and J dropped 3 bases, with 12 bases sitting between them. The CDR3 spans 14 residues. Germline lookup yields CDR1 SGHTA and CDR2 FQGNSA. The CDR3 DNA reads as TGTGCCAGCAGCTTGGGGGGTGTAAGCTACGAGCAGTACTTC. Translating it yields CASSLGGVSYEQYF.

This clonotype was found many times. V and J are TRBV12-3 or TRBV12-4 and TRBJ1-2, with a tentative D call TRBD1 (6 bases). Deletions cut 5 bases from V and 5 bases from J, with 15 bases between. The CDR3 is 14 residues long. The CDR3 loop reads CASSLDSISYGYTF. In nucleotides, the CDR3 is TGTGCCAGCAGTCTGGACAGTATAAGTTATGGCTACACCTTC.

Many counts were recorded for this clonotype. The chain carries TRBV5-1 and TRBJ1-1; no definite D call. The CDR3 has 14 residues. Germline CDR1 is SGHRS and CDR2 is YFSETQ. Trimming removed 0 bases at V and 4 bases at J, with 10 bases between. CDR3 residues: CASSLESISTEAFF. The CDR3 region has the DNA TGCGCCAGCAGCTTGGAGTCGATCAGCACTGAAGCTTTCTTT.